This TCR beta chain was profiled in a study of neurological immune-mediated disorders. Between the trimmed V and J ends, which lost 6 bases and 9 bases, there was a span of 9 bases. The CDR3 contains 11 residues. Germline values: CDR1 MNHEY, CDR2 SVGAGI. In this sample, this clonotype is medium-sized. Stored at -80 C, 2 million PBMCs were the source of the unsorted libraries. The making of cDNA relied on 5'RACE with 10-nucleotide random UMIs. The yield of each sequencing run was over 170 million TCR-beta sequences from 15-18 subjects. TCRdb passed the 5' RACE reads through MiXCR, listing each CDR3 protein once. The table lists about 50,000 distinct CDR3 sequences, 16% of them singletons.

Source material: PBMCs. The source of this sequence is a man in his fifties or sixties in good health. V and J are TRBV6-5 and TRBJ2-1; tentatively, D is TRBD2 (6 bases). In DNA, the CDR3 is TGTGCCAGCAGGACGGGAGTTGAGCAGTTCTTC. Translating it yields CASRTGVEQFF.